This T cell receptor beta chain originates from a study of shared clonotypes between healthy human individuals. In germline, CDR1 is SGHRS, CDR2 YFSETQ. The CDR3 extends over 16 amino acids. The V end lost 0 bases, the J end lost 0 bases, and 9 bases lay between the germline ends. Each PCR replicate from the sorted subsets contained around 200 ng DNA, which is about 30,000 T cell genomes. In the original workflow: Filtering differed, since immunoSEQ gave only junction sequences and no quality scores. The method was immunoSEQ multiplex PCR; TCRdb's version includes in-frame clones alone and lacks a portion of them. For V, J and clone size, that table is used; D and trimming come from the DNA. The repertoire holds millions of clones, with around nine tenths as singletons.

The TCR was taken from a man between 18 and 29 years old in good health. Sequencing was carried out using naive CD4+ T cells sorted from blood. The subset: CD45RA+ positively selected. The rearrangement joins TRBV5-1 to TRBJ1-4; weak D call: TRBD1 (5 bases). The CDR3 sequence is CASSLAGRATNEKLFF. The CDR3 DNA sequence: TGCGCCAGCAGCTTGGCCGGCAGGGCAACTAATGAAAAACTGTTTTTT.